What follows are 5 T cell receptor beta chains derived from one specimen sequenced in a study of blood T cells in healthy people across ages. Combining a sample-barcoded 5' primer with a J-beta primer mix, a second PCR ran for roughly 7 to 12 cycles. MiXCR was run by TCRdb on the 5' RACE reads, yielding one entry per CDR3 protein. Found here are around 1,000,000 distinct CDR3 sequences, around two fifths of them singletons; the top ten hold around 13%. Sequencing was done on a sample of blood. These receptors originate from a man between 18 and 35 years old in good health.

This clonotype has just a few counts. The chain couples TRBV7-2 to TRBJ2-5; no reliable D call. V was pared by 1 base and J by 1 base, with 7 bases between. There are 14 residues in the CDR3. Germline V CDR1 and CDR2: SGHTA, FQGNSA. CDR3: CASSLVSSQETQYF. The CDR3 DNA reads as TGTGCCAGCAGCTTAGTGTCCAGCCAAGAGACCCAGTACTTC.

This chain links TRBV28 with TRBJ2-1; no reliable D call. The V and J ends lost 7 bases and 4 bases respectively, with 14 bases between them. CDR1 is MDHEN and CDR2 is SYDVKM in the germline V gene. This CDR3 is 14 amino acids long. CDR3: CASTVNPLYNEQFF. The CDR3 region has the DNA TGTGCCAGCACCGTGAACCCCTTGTACAATGAGCAGTTCTTC.

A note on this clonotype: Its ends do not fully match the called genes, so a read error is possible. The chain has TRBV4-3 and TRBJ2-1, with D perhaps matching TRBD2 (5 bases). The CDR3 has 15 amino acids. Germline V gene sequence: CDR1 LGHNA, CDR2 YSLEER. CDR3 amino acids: CASSQRGSSYNKQFF. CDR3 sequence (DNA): TGCGCCAGCAGCCAACGGGGAAGCTCCTACAATAAGCAGTTCTTC.

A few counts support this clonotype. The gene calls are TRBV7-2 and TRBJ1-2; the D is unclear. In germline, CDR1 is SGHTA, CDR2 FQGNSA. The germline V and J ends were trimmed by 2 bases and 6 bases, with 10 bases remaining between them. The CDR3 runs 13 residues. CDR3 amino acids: CASSLMVGDGYTF. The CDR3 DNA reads TGTGCCAGCAGCTTAATGGTTGGGGATGGCTACACCTTC.

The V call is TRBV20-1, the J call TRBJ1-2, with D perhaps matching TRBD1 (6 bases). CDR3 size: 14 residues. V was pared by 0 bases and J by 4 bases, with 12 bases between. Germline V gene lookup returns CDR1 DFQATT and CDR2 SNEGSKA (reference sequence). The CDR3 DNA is TGCAGTGCTAGAGATCTGAGGGGGTCCTATGGCTACACCTTC. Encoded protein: CSARDLRGSYGYTF.